Listed here are 14 T cell receptor beta chains from one sample, sequenced in a study of Ad26.COV2.S vaccination and SARS-CoV-2 variants. The data were produced by immunoSEQ multiplex PCR, yet TCRdb's version contains in-frame clones alone and is incomplete. The sample contains hundreds of thousands of clones, approximately 89% of which appear only once. Treatment here: about 20 received Ad26.COV2.S at low or high dose, single or two shots; 5 received placebo; per-sample allocation not given. All samples were drawn on day 63, counting from the first vaccine or placebo injection. The source was peripheral blood, collected in a trial of Ad26.COV2.S vaccine versus placebo. The receptor source for this set is a person aged 18-65 years who received the Ad26.COV2.S COVID-19 vaccine or a placebo.

DNA for the CDR3: TGTGCCAGCAGCAAGGAAACAGGGGGCCGCTTGGGCACAGATACGCAGTATTTT. It specifies CASSKETGGRLGTDTQYF. V gene TRBV21-1 combines with J gene TRBJ2-3; the DNA was not used to check the table's D call, TRBD1. TRBV21-1 corresponds to a pseudogene. The CDR3 is made up of 18 amino acids.

This chain uses TRBV19 with TRBJ1-6; the D gene is possibly TRBD1 (6 bases). Germline V gene sequence: CDR1 LNHDA, CDR2 SQIVND (reference sequence). Trimming shortened V by 6 bases and J by 5 bases, and 11 bases separated the two germline ends. This CDR3 contains 14 residues. As DNA, the CDR3 is TGTGCCAGTAGGCGAGGGGGAGATAATTCACCCCTCCACTTT. Protein: CASRRGGDNSPLHF.

The chain joins TRBV6-6 to TRBJ2-3, with D perhaps TRBD2 (5 bases). Germline V gives CDR1 MNHNY, CDR2 SVGAGI (reference sequence). Trimming stripped 4 bases from V and 3 bases from J, with 8 bases between. The CDR3 has 13 residues. Here the CDR3 reads CASSWPGTDTQYF. DNA of the CDR3: TGTGCCAGCAGTTGGCCGGGAACAGATACGCAGTATTTT.

This rearrangement joins TRBV5-1 to TRBJ2-7; D is ambiguous. Per the germline V gene, CDR1 is SGHRS and CDR2 is YFSETQ. CDR3 length: 15 residues. Trimming removed 4 bases at V and 2 bases at J, with 16 bases between. In DNA form, the CDR3 reads TGCGCCAGCAGCCCTAACGGATACGGGCCCTACGAGCAGTACTTC. Translated, it gives CASSPNGYGPYEQYF.

This clone has only a few counts. The chain has TRBV3-1 (or the pseudogene TRBV3-2) and TRBJ2-7; perhaps TRBD2 as D (6 bases). Germline CDR1 reads LGHDT; CDR2 reads YNNKEL (reference sequence). V was pared by 3 bases and J by 7 bases, with 22 bases between. The CDR3 sequence is 16 residues long. The CDR3 reads CASSHLGTPFLGEQYF. CDR3 nucleotides: TGTGCCAGCAGCCACCTCGGGACTCCCTTTTTGGGGGAGCAGTACTTC.

This chain uses TRBV7-9 with TRBJ1-2; D gene uncertain. The V gene's germline CDR1 is SEHNR and CDR2 FQNEAQ (reference sequence). V was pared by 1 base and J by 8 bases, with 8 bases between. CDR3 length: 12 amino acids. The DNA for the CDR3 is TGTGCCAGCAGCTTAGGGAGTACGGGCTACACCTTC. This sequence encodes CASSLGSTGYTF.

A word on this clone: The same CDR3 can be traced to other DNA sequences in this sample. V and J are TRBV6-5 and TRBJ2-7; 7 bases align to TRBD1. Unmatched junction bases numbered 1, after V lost 0 bases and J lost 2 bases. Germline V gene lookup returns CDR1 MNHEY and CDR2 SVGAGI. The CDR3 runs to 14 residues. The CDR3 loop is CASSYSGTAYEQYF. The CDR3 nucleotides read TGTGCCAGCAGTTACTCGGGGACAGCCTACGAGCAGTACTTC.

V is TRBV6-5 and J is TRBJ2-7; D is undetermined. The CDR3 consists of 11 residues. CDR1 and CDR2 from the germline V gene are MNHEY and SVGAGI. The ends were cut back, 5 bases at V and 9 bases at J, with 11 bases in the middle. CDR3 in DNA: TGTGCCAGCAGTCCCGGGCTCCGGCAGTACTTC. Amino acids: CASSPGLRQYF.

The chain recombines TRBV11-3 with TRBJ2-3, with TRBD2 as a possible D gene (5 bases). Germline values: CDR1 SGHNT, CDR2 YENEEA. V gave up 1 base and J gave up 4 bases, with 6 bases separating them. This CDR3 comprises 13 residues. The CDR3 coding sequence is TGTGCCAGCAGCTTAGCGGGATCAGATACGCAGTATTTT. Its translation: CASSLAGSDTQYF.

The chain has TRBV11-3 and TRBJ1-4; TRBD1 aligns across 7 bases. Germline loops: CDR1 SGHNT, CDR2 YENEEA. The ends lost 3 bases at V and 7 bases at J; junction bases unmatched: 23. This CDR3 has 20 residues. Here the CDR3 DNA reads TGTGCCAGCAGCTTCCGCCCGGCGGGATGGTCGCGGGACAGACTTGAAAAACTGTTTTTT. Its protein product is CASSFRPAGWSRDRLEKLFF.

The J gene is TRBJ1-2, the V gene TRBV4-1; no reliable D call. The V end was cut by 2 bases, the J end by 0 bases, with 16 bases between. Germline lookup yields CDR1 MGHRA and CDR2 YSYEKL. This CDR3 region has 17 residues. The CDR3 reads CASSQRVSGTSNYGYTF. In nucleotides, the CDR3 is TGCGCCAGCAGCCAAAGGGTGTCAGGCACCTCTAACTATGGCTACACCTTC.

V is TRBV7-2 and J is TRBJ2-1; no firm D call. V gave up 4 bases and J gave up 6 bases, with 10 bases separating them. This CDR3 comprises 13 residues. CDR1 is SGHTA, CDR2 FQGNSA, per germline. CDR3 amino acids: CASSSTRTNEQFF. CDR3 sequence (DNA): TGTGCCAGCAGCTCGACTCGGACCAATGAGCAGTTCTTC. Combining the CDR3 with reference TRBV7-2 and TRBJ2-1 gives the whole variable domain GAGVSQSPSNKVTEKGKDVELRCDPISGHTALYWYRQSLGQGLEFLIYFQGNSAPDKSGLPSDRFSAERTGGSVSTLTIQRTQQEDSAVYLCASSSTRTNEQFFGPGTRLTVL.

This clone showed up just a few times. The chain employs TRBV18 and TRBJ1-1; D gene ambiguous. CDR1 and CDR2 (germline): KGHSH, LQKENI. This CDR3 region has 13 residues. Trimming took 6 bases from V and 3 from J, leaving 11 bases between them. The DNA of the CDR3 is TGTGCCAGCTCTTTAGGTCTTGACACTGAAGCTTTCTTT. Its translation: CASSLGLDTEAFF.

Comment on this clone: Additional DNA sequences in this sample encode the identical CDR3. The chain has TRBV11-3 and TRBJ1-1; D might be TRBD1 (5 bases). CDR1 SGHNT and CDR2 YENEEA come from the germline V gene. The CDR3 spans 13 residues. The germline V and J ends were trimmed by 3 bases and 4 bases, with 9 bases remaining between them. The DNA of the CDR3 is TGTGCCAGCAGCTTCCAGGGTTCCACTGAAGCTTTCTTT. Translated, it gives CASSFQGSTEAFF.